The 18 T cell receptor beta chains listed next were all sequenced from one sample in a study of CD8+ T cells in alopecia areata. The authors extracted RNA and reverse transcribed it into cDNA as the sequencing template. The table came from immunoSEQ multiplex PCR; TCRdb's copy has only in-frame clones and leaves some out. The sample consists of more than 95,000 clones, more than 30% of them appearing once. The specimen sequenced was CD4+ T cells sorted from blood. The receptors stem from a human donor with alopecia areata.

This chain connects TRBV29-1 to TRBJ1-2; D is undetermined. Trimming took 5 bases from V and 2 from J, leaving 6 bases between them. The CDR3 has 11 residues. Germline-derived CDR1 and CDR2 are SQVTM and ANQGSEA. As DNA, the CDR3 is TGCAGCGTTAGTGGGAACTATGGCTACACCTTC. It is translated as CSVSGNYGYTF.

The rearrangement joins TRBV29-1 to TRBJ2-3; D ambiguous. There are 12 residues in the CDR3. The germline V and J ends were trimmed by 3 bases and 0 bases, with 4 bases remaining between them. Germline lookup yields CDR1 SQVTM and CDR2 ANQGSEA. The CDR3 DNA follows: TGCAGCGTTGATTCCAGCACAGATACGCAGTATTTT. Amino acid sequence: CSVDSSTDTQYF.

The rearrangement joins TRBV5-1 to TRBJ1-5; TRBD1 is a possible D gene (6 bases). CDR1 is SGHRS and CDR2 is YFSETQ in the germline V gene. CDR3 size: 15 residues. Trimming took off 2 bases at V and 0 bases at J, with 9 bases between the two ends. CDR3 nucleotide sequence: TGCGCCAGCAGCTTTTCAGGGGTTAGCAATCAGCCCCAGCATTTT. This translates into CASSFSGVSNQPQHF.

This clone occurred a few times. The rearrangement joins TRBV29-1 to TRBJ2-2, with D unclear. The V gene lost 1 base and the J gene lost 0 bases, with 6 bases spanning the gap. The CDR3 spans 14 residues. The germline V gene has CDR1 SQVTM and CDR2 ANQGSEA. The CDR3 reads CSVEGDANTGELFF. The CDR3 DNA follows: TGCAGCGTTGAAGGGGATGCGAACACCGGGGAGCTGTTTTTT.

This clone turned up a few times. V and J are TRBV7-2 and TRBJ1-4; a weak D match, TRBD1 (6 bases). The V gene lost 4 bases and the J gene lost 7 bases, with 16 bases spanning the gap. The CDR3 loop spans 15 amino acids. The V gene's germline CDR1 is SGHTA and CDR2 FQGNSA. This chain's CDR3 is CASSSDRSGVEKLFF. In nucleotides, the CDR3 is TGTGCCAGCAGCTCAGACAGGTCCGGGGTTGAAAAACTGTTTTTT.

This chain joins TRBV7-9 and TRBJ1-2; tentative D call: TRBD1 (5 bases). Per the germline V gene, CDR1 is SEHNR and CDR2 is FQNEAQ (reference sequence). CDR3 length: 16 residues. V lost 4 bases and J 6 bases, leaving 21 bases between the germline ends. CDR3 in amino acids: CASSSTLRGRRDGYTF. DNA of the CDR3: TGTGCCAGCAGCTCGACCCTTCGGGGCAGGAGGGATGGCTACACCTTC. Supplemented by reference TRBV7-9 and TRBJ1-2, the full variable domain reads DTGVSQNPRHKITKRGQNVTFRCDPISEHNRLYWYRQTLGQGPEFLTYFQNEAQLEKSRLLSDRFSAERPKGSFSTLEIQRTEQGDSAMYLCASSSTLRGRRDGYTFGSGTRLTVV.

The CDR3 DNA reads TGTGCCAGCAGTGGGAGGGCCCCGTTTAGTTCGGATACGCAGTATTTT. Protein sequence: CASSGRAPFSSDTQYF. The chain employs TRBV2 and TRBJ2-3, with a tentative D call TRBD2 (6 bases). CDR1 and CDR2 (germline): SNHLY, FYNNEI. The CDR3 has 16 residues. Deletions cut 4 bases from V and 6 bases from J, with 20 bases between.

This sequence joins TRBV5-6 and TRBJ1-1; possibly TRBD1 for D (5 bases). CDR1 SGHDT and CDR2 YYEEEE come from the germline V gene. This CDR3 contains 14 residues. Trimming removed 6 bases from V and 2 bases from J, with 14 bases in between. The CDR3 loop reads CASTRTGRNTEAFF. Here the CDR3 DNA reads TGTGCCAGCACCCGTACAGGCCGTAACACTGAAGCTTTCTTT.

The rearrangement uses TRBV15 and TRBJ1-4; D gene uncertain. V dropped 0 bases and J dropped 7 bases, with 12 bases sitting between them. The CDR3 runs to 15 residues. CDR1 LNHNV and CDR2 YYDKDF come from the germline V gene (reference sequence). The CDR3 spells CATSRDRVSGEKLFF. The CDR3 nucleotides read TGTGCCACCAGCAGAGATCGCGTCTCAGGTGAAAAACTGTTTTTT.

V and J are TRBV25-1 and TRBJ2-5; D perhaps matches TRBD2 (5 bases). The CDR3 spans 11 residues. With 2 bases removed from V and 9 bases from J, the gap between germline ends came to 7 bases. CDR1 is MGHDK, CDR2 SYGVNS, per germline. CDR3 nucleotide sequence: TGTGCCAGCAGTGAAGAGGGATCCCAGTACTTC. It is translated as CASSEEGSQYF. Filled out from reference TRBV25-1 and TRBJ2-5, the complete variable domain reads EADIYQTPRYLVIGTGKKITLECSQTMGHDKMYWYQQDPGMELHLIHYSYGVNSTEKGDLSSESTVSRIRTEHFPLTLESARPSHTSQYLCASSEEGSQYFGPGTRLLVL.

J is TRBJ2-5 and V is TRBV7-8; TRBD2 is a possible D gene (7 bases). The V gene lost 2 bases and the J gene lost 5 bases, with 18 bases spanning the gap. The CDR3 consists of 16 residues. The V gene's germline CDR1 is SGHVS and CDR2 FQNEAQ. The CDR3 DNA follows: TGTGCCAGCAGCTTAAGTGCCGTAGGGGGGGGCGAGACCCAGTACTTC. Translation: CASSLSAVGGGETQYF.

V usage is TRBV4-3 and J usage is TRBJ2-4; 8 bases fit TRBD2. From germline, CDR1 is LGHNA and CDR2 YSLEER. This CDR3 contains 17 residues. V shed 0 bases, J shed 0 bases, and the junction held 4 bases outside the gene matches. The CDR3 reads CASSQDPGLEAKNIQYF. The DNA for the CDR3 is TGCGCCAGCAGCCAAGATCCGGGACTAGAAGCCAAAAACATTCAGTACTTC.

The chain recombines TRBV25-1 with TRBJ1-1, with D possibly matching TRBD1 (6 bases). Germline loops: CDR1 MGHDK, CDR2 SYGVNS. Trimming removed 3 bases at V and 0 bases at J, with 20 bases between. The CDR3 spans 18 residues. The CDR3 loop is CASSEIPGQKLMNTEAFF. For the CDR3, the DNA is TGTGCCAGCAGTGAGATCCCCGGACAGAAATTAATGAACACTGAAGCTTTCTTT.

This clone occurred a few times. This chain connects TRBV29-1 to TRBJ1-2; D gene unclear. Germline V gene data show CDR1 as SQVTM and CDR2 as ANQGSEA. The CDR3 covers 12 residues. With 4 bases removed from V and 8 bases from J, the gap between germline ends came to 14 bases. CDR3 sequence: CSVAGAVGGYTF. CDR3 nucleotide sequence: TGCAGCGTTGCCGGCGCAGTCGGCGGCTACACCTTC.

This sequence joins TRBV7-3 and TRBJ2-3; possibly TRBD1 for D (6 bases). Per germline, CDR1 SGHTA and CDR2 FQGTGA. This CDR3 contains 15 residues. V gave up 4 bases and J gave up 0 bases, with 11 bases separating them. The CDR3 sequence: CASSSQGPSTDTQYF. DNA of the CDR3: TGTGCCAGCAGCTCCCAGGGGCCAAGCACAGATACGCAGTATTTT.

This clone was counted between two and nine times. The chain combines TRBV29-1 with TRBJ1-2, with no clear D. V shed 5 bases and J shed 6 bases, with 7 bases lying between them. Germline V lookup: CDR1 SQVTM, CDR2 ANQGSEA. The CDR3 has 10 amino acids. CDR3 sequence: CSVYTDGYTF. The CDR3 bases are TGCAGCGTTTACACGGATGGCTACACCTTC.

The chain is built from TRBV7-9 and TRBJ2-7; D perhaps matches TRBD2 (5 bases). This CDR3 contains 15 residues. Germline lookup yields CDR1 SEHNR and CDR2 FQNEAQ (reference sequence). V was clipped by 5 bases and J by 3 bases, with 17 bases between them. The CDR3 DNA follows: TGTGCCAGCAGCCCTCATTACGACGGGAACTACGAGCAGTACTTC. Protein: CASSPHYDGNYEQYF.

The sample holds a few counts of this clone. The J gene is TRBJ1-2, the V gene TRBV2; D uncertain. This CDR3 is 14 amino acids long. Trimming removed 7 bases from V and 1 base from J, with 13 bases in between. The V gene's germline CDR1 is SNHLY and CDR2 FYNNEI. CDR3 DNA sequence: TGTGCCAGCAATCTTTCAGGAAATAACTATGGCTACACCTTC. As protein: CASNLSGNNYGYTF.